The rows below give T cell receptor beta chains drawn from one sample of a study of cytomegalovirus exposure and HLA in healthy donors. Generated by immunoSEQ multiplex PCR, the TCRdb table keeps only in-frame clones and is missing some. The table has about 110,000 clones, 80% to 85% seen once. The sample consisted of PBMCs. Receptors were obtained from a woman younger than 45 in good health and CMV-seronegative. Each CDR3 is given with its conserved first and last residue. D genes are given only for firm matches. Where a row states a size, it is once, few, many or the class of an expanded clone; other rows omit it.

TRBJ1-2,.,.,TRBV5-1,CASSLGSYGYTF,TGCGCCAGCAGCTTGGGGAGCTATGGCTACACCTTC
TRBJ2-7,.,.,TRBV4-1,CASSQDGREQYF,TGCGCCAGCAGCCAAGATGGCCGCGAGCAGTACTTC
TRBJ2-3,.,.,TRBV5-1,CASSLGGYVDTQYF,TGCGCCAGCAGCCTTGGGGGGTATGTAGATACGCAGTATTTT
TRBJ2-1,TRBD2,.,TRBV28,CASSSRQSGSGAYNEQFF,TGTGCCAGCAGTTCCCGACAGAGCGGGAGTGGGGCCTACAATGAGCAGTTCTTC
TRBJ1-2,.,.,TRBV2,CASTLLGTGYTF,TGTGCCAGCACTCTCCTAGGCACAGGCTACACCTTC
TRBJ2-1,TRBD2,few,TRBV14,CASSQGASGRVSSYNEQFF,TGTGCCAGCAGCCAAGGGGCTAGCGGGAGGGTCAGCTCCTACAATGAGCAGTTCTTC
TRBJ2-5,TRBD2,.,TRBV4-1,CASSPRLAGRPQETQYF,TGCGCCAGCAGCCCCCGACTAGCGGGACGACCCCAAGAGACCCAGTACTTC
TRBJ2-4,.,once,TRBV7-9,CASRSGQGGIQYF,TGTGCCTCACGGTCCGGGCAGGGAGGCATTCAGTACTTC
TRBJ2-1,TRBD2,.,TRBV5-1,CASTSGRANEQFF,TGCGCCAGCACTAGCGGGAGGGCCAATGAGCAGTTCTTC
TRBJ1-2,TRBD1,.,TRBV5-1,CASSARQGGSYGYTF,TGCGCCAGCAGCGCCCGACAGGGGGGGAGCTATGGCTACACCTTC
TRBJ1-2,.,.,TRBV28,CASSMAGRDGYTF,TGTGCCAGCAGTATGGCAGGGAGGGATGGCTACACCTTC
TRBJ1-2,TRBD1,few,TRBV7-2,CASSLGFGDRAHGYTF,TGTGCCAGCAGCTTAGGTTTCGGCGACAGGGCCCATGGCTACACCTTC
TRBJ1-1,.,.,TRBV14,CASSQRGRNTEAFF,TGTGCCAGCAGCCAAAGGGGTCGGAACACTGAAGCTTTCTTT
TRBJ1-5,TRBD1,.,TRBV28,CASSLRTGNSNQPQHF,TGTGCCAGCAGTCTAAGGACAGGCAATAGCAATCAGCCCCAGCATTTT
TRBJ1-1,.,.,TRBV6-5,CASTRRGGAGTEAFF,TGTGCCAGCACCCGGCGCGGGGGCGCGGGCACTGAAGCTTTCTTT
TRBJ2-2,.,.,TRBV5-1,CASSLRGGTNTGELFF,TGCGCCAGCAGCTTGAGGGGGGGCACGAACACCGGGGAGCTGTTTTTT
TRBJ2-7,.,.,TRBV27,CASSFRSVLYEQYF,TGTGCCAGCAGTTTTCGGTCTGTGCTGTACGAGCAGTACTTC
TRBJ2-1,.,.,TRBV7-3,CASTSGGGNNEQFF,TGTGCCAGCACCTCAGGAGGGGGCAACAATGAGCAGTTCTTC
TRBJ2-1,.,.,TRBV7-9,CSSSSDWLSKQFF,TGTTCCAGCAGCTCTGACTGGCTGAGTAAGCAGTTCTTC
TRBJ1-5,.,.,TRBV27,CASSLRGGRYSNQPQHF,TGTGCCAGCAGTTTACGCGGAGGACGTTATAGCAATCAGCCCCAGCATTTT
TRBJ2-7,TRBD2,.,TRBV7-9,CASSPPLGEGRYEQYF,TGTGCCAGCAGCCCGCCTTTGGGGGAGGGCCGCTACGAGCAGTACTTC
TRBJ2-3,.,.,TRBV23-1,CASSQAKGVWGTDTQYF,TGCGCCAGCAGTCAAGCCAAGGGGGTTTGGGGCACAGATACGCAGTATTTT
TRBJ2-2,TRBD2,.,TRBV28,CASTGLEVTGELFF,TGTGCCAGCACCGGACTAGAGGTAACCGGGGAGCTGTTTTTT
TRBJ2-1,.,.,TRBV9,CASSVALGVERSYNEQFF,TGTGCCAGCAGCGTAGCGCTGGGAGTGGAAAGATCCTACAATGAGCAGTTCTTC
TRBJ2-2,TRBD1,once,TRBV27,CAGGRGRFPGELFF,TGTGCCGGGGGCAGGGGGCGGTTCCCCGGGGAGCTGTTTTTT
TRBJ2-5,TRBD2,once,TRBV19,CASSSGTSGQETQYF,TGTGCCAGTAGCTCCGGGACTAGCGGACAAGAGACCCAGTACTTC
TRBJ1-2,.,once,TRBV6-5,CASSRRQVTAYGYTF,TGTGCCAGCAGTCGGAGGCAGGTAACCGCCTATGGCTACACCTTC
TRBJ2-1,TRBD2,.,TRBV7-8,CASSLVLAGHNEQFF,TGTGCCAGCAGCTTAGTACTAGCGGGACACAATGAGCAGTTCTTC
TRBJ1-1,.,.,TRBV2,CASSEGIRGMNTEAFF,TGTGCCAGCAGTGAGGGGATAAGGGGAATGAACACTGAAGCTTTCTTT
TRBJ1-4,TRBD1,.,TRBV7-2,CASRDGTGVNEKLFF,TGTGCCAGCAGGGATGGGACAGGGGTGAATGAAAAACTGTTTTTT
TRBJ2-3,.,.,TRBV9,CASSVEGGTDTQYF,TGTGCCAGCAGCGTAGAAGGGGGCACAGATACGCAGTATTTT
TRBJ2-3,TRBD2,once,TRBV10-2,CASRTSGTLLETQYF,TGCGCCAGCAGGACTAGCGGGACTCTTTTGGAGACGCAGTATTTT
TRBJ1-2,.,.,TRBV2,CASRGGTSYGYTF,TGTGCCAGCAGGGGGGGAACATCGTATGGCTACACCTTC
TRBJ2-2,.,.,TRBV4-3,CASSQDPRVSIGELFF,TGCGCCAGCAGCCAAGATCCCAGGGTGTCCATCGGGGAGCTGTTTTTT
TRBJ2-3,TRBD2,.,TRBV11-2,CASSLVLAGGVSTDTQYF,TGTGCCAGCAGCTTAGTCCTAGCGGGAGGGGTTAGCACAGATACGCAGTATTTT
TRBJ1-3,.,.,TRBV6-5,CASSYIGVSGNTIYF,TGTGCCAGCAGTTATATCGGGGTCTCTGGAAACACCATATATTTT
TRBJ1-5,TRBD1,.,TRBV11-2,CASSLDQGEGNQPQHF,TGTGCCAGCAGCTTAGATCAGGGGGAGGGCAATCAGCCCCAGCATTTT
TRBJ1-5,.,.,TRBV5-1,CASSLGAGNQPQHF,TGCGCCAGCAGCTTGGGTGCAGGAAATCAGCCCCAGCATTTT
TRBJ2-7,TRBD2,.,TRBV30,CAWSAGGSVYEQYF,TGTGCCTGGAGTGCCGGGGGGTCAGTCTACGAGCAGTACTTC
TRBJ1-1,.,few,TRBV27,CASSAGAAFF,TGTGCCAGCAGTGCGGGGGCGGCTTTCTTT
TRBJ2-5,.,.,TRBV29-1,CSVSLRGFETQYF,TGCAGCGTGTCCCTTAGGGGGTTCGAGACCCAGTACTTC
TRBJ2-3,TRBD2,.,TRBV11-2,CASSKGFLAGGSSTDTQYF,TGTGCCAGCAGCAAAGGGTTCCTAGCGGGAGGGTCTAGTACAGATACGCAGTATTTT
TRBJ2-5,TRBD1,.,TRBV5-4,CASSATGQLQETQYF,TGTGCCAGCAGCGCGACGGGACAGCTACAAGAGACCCAGTACTTC
TRBJ2-1,TRBD2,.,TRBV15,CATSNPRTSPYNEQFF,TGTGCCACCAGCAATCCCCGGACTAGCCCCTACAATGAGCAGTTCTTC
TRBJ1-1,.,.,TRBV30,CAWGKTPLNTEAFF,TGTGCCTGGGGAAAGACACCATTGAACACTGAAGCTTTCTTT
TRBJ2-1,TRBD2,.,TRBV6-4,CASSGLAGEVEQFF,TGTGCCAGCAGTGGACTAGCGGGAGAGGTTGAGCAGTTCTTC